This is a list of T cell receptor beta chains from one sample in a study of T cell responses to AZD1222 COVID-19 vaccine. The repertoire was sequenced with immunoSEQ multiplex PCR; TCRdb's copy has only in-frame clones and lacks some. Here the sample spans about 150,000 clones, approximately 90% being singletons. Sequences were derived from peripheral blood, sampled 28 days after the second AZD1222 dose. The receptors were gathered from an adult who received the AZD1222 COVID-19 vaccine. Each CDR3 is given with its conserved first and last residue. Fields, in order: clone size, D gene, V gene, J gene, CDR3 length, CDR3 DNA, CDR3 protein. D genes are given only for firm matches. Rows give clone size only sometimes, using once, few, many, or a class for an expanded clone.

clone_size: medium-sized
d_call: -
v_call: TRBV11-1
j_call: TRBJ1-3
cdr3_length: 14
cdr3_nt: TGTGCCAGCAGCTTGACACTCTCTGGAAACACCATATATTTT
cdr3_aa: CASSLTLSGNTIYF

clone_size: -
d_call: TRBD1
v_call: TRBV5-1
j_call: TRBJ1-1
cdr3_length: 15
cdr3_nt: TGCGCCAGCAGCATTAGACAGGGGGGCGGCACTGAAGCTTTCTTT
cdr3_aa: CASSIRQGGGTEAFF

clone_size: -
d_call: -
v_call: TRBV28
j_call: TRBJ2-1
cdr3_length: 12
cdr3_nt: TGTGCCAGCAGCTTATACGCGGGACCCCCGTTCTTC
cdr3_aa: CASSLYAGPPFF

clone_size: -
d_call: -
v_call: TRBV7-2
j_call: TRBJ1-1
cdr3_length: 15
cdr3_nt: TGTGCCAGCAGCTTAAGGGTCATGAAGAACACTGAAGCTTTCTTT
cdr3_aa: CASSLRVMKNTEAFF

clone_size: once
d_call: -
v_call: TRBV29-1
j_call: TRBJ2-6
cdr3_length: 13
cdr3_nt: TGCAGCGCCCTCCTAGATGGGGCCAACGTCCTGACTTTC
cdr3_aa: CSALLDGANVLTF

clone_size: -
d_call: -
v_call: TRBV6-2/TRBV6-3
j_call: TRBJ1-1
cdr3_length: 13
cdr3_nt: TGTGCCAGCAGTCCGTCGGGAAGCACTGAAGCTTTCTTT
cdr3_aa: CASSPSGSTEAFF

clone_size: -
d_call: TRBD1
v_call: TRBV3-1/TRBV3-2
j_call: TRBJ1-1
cdr3_length: 14
cdr3_nt: TGTGCCAGCAGCCAATCAGGGGGAGACACTGAAGCTTTCTTT
cdr3_aa: CASSQSGGDTEAFF

clone_size: -
d_call: TRBD2
v_call: TRBV2
j_call: TRBJ2-2
cdr3_length: 17
cdr3_nt: TGTGCCAGTTTAGGCCGGACTAGCGAGACTTCGGCCGGGGAGCTGTTTTTT
cdr3_aa: CASLGRTSETSAGELFF

clone_size: -
d_call: TRBD1
v_call: TRBV18
j_call: TRBJ1-1
cdr3_length: 15
cdr3_nt: TGTGCCAGCTCACAATCAGGGGGATCTAACACTGAAGCTTTCTTT
cdr3_aa: CASSQSGGSNTEAFF

clone_size: -
d_call: TRBD2
v_call: TRBV7-2
j_call: TRBJ2-1
cdr3_length: 17
cdr3_nt: TGTGCCAGCAGCTTAGCGACTAGCGGGGGGGCGAGGAATGAGCAGTTCTTC
cdr3_aa: CASSLATSGGARNEQFF

clone_size: -
d_call: -
v_call: TRBV19
j_call: TRBJ1-2
cdr3_length: 12
cdr3_nt: TGTGCCAGTAGTCGCAATAACTATGGCTACACCTTC
cdr3_aa: CASSRNNYGYTF

clone_size: -
d_call: TRBD1
v_call: TRBV5-4
j_call: TRBJ1-2
cdr3_length: 14
cdr3_nt: TGTGCCAGCACCATTATGGGACAGAACTATGGCTACACCTTC
cdr3_aa: CASTIMGQNYGYTF

clone_size: -
d_call: TRBD2
v_call: TRBV2
j_call: TRBJ2-1
cdr3_length: 15
cdr3_nt: TGTGCCAGCAGTGACGGGACTAGCGGCCACAATGAGCAGTTCTTC
cdr3_aa: CASSDGTSGHNEQFF

clone_size: -
d_call: -
v_call: TRBV18
j_call: TRBJ1-4
cdr3_length: 14
cdr3_nt: TGTGCCAGCTCACCACTGGACACTCAGGAAAAACTGTTTTTT
cdr3_aa: CASSPLDTQEKLFF

clone_size: -
d_call: TRBD1
v_call: TRBV5-1
j_call: TRBJ2-7
cdr3_length: 14
cdr3_nt: TGCGCCAGCAGCCCACTGACAGGGTCCTACGAGCAGTACTTC
cdr3_aa: CASSPLTGSYEQYF

clone_size: -
d_call: -
v_call: TRBV7-8
j_call: TRBJ2-3
cdr3_length: 15
cdr3_nt: TGTGCCAGCAGAAGTCCAGGGGCAAGCACAGATACGCAGTATTTT
cdr3_aa: CASRSPGASTDTQYF

clone_size: -
d_call: -
v_call: TRBV5-5
j_call: TRBJ2-7
cdr3_length: 15
cdr3_nt: TGTGCCAGCAGCTTAGGACAGTCCTACTCCTACGAGCAGTACTTC
cdr3_aa: CASSLGQSYSYEQYF

clone_size: -
d_call: -
v_call: TRBV5-1
j_call: TRBJ2-7
cdr3_length: 15
cdr3_nt: TGCGCCAGCAGAGAGGGTATAGCGGCCTCCTACGAGCAGTACTTC
cdr3_aa: CASREGIAASYEQYF

clone_size: -
d_call: TRBD1
v_call: TRBV30
j_call: TRBJ2-7
cdr3_length: 13
cdr3_nt: TGTGCCTGGAGTGTAACAGGGGTCCACGAGCAGTACTTC
cdr3_aa: CAWSVTGVHEQYF

clone_size: -
d_call: TRBD1
v_call: TRBV10-3
j_call: TRBJ1-2
cdr3_length: 13
cdr3_nt: TGTGCCATCAGTGAAGGGGGCTCGGATGGCTACACCTTC
cdr3_aa: CAISEGGSDGYTF

clone_size: -
d_call: TRBD2
v_call: TRBV13
j_call: TRBJ2-1
cdr3_length: 17
cdr3_nt: TGTGCCAGCAGCTTAGGTTCAGCGGGAGTGCACTACAATGAGCAGTTCTTC
cdr3_aa: CASSLGSAGVHYNEQFF

clone_size: once
d_call: -
v_call: TRBV7-9
j_call: TRBJ1-2
cdr3_length: 14
cdr3_nt: TGTGCCATTAGACCAACGACAGAAAACTATGGCTACACCTTC
cdr3_aa: CAIRPTTENYGYTF

clone_size: -
d_call: -
v_call: TRBV19
j_call: TRBJ1-5
cdr3_length: 15
cdr3_nt: TGTGCCAGTAGTATAACACCAGGGGTCGGTCAGCCCCAGCATTTT
cdr3_aa: CASSITPGVGQPQHF

clone_size: once
d_call: TRBD1
v_call: TRBV7-9
j_call: TRBJ2-7
cdr3_length: 14
cdr3_nt: TGTGCCAGCAGCTTAGGACAGGGTGTCCACGAGCAGTACTTC
cdr3_aa: CASSLGQGVHEQYF

clone_size: -
d_call: -
v_call: TRBV7-2
j_call: TRBJ1-2
cdr3_length: 12
cdr3_nt: TGTGCCAGCAGCTTAGCGAGATATGGCTACACCTTC
cdr3_aa: CASSLARYGYTF

clone_size: -
d_call: TRBD2
v_call: TRBV9
j_call: TRBJ2-1
cdr3_length: 15
cdr3_nt: TGTGCCAGCAGCGTAGTAGCGGGGGGGTACAATGAGCAGTTCTTC
cdr3_aa: CASSVVAGGYNEQFF

clone_size: -
d_call: -
v_call: TRBV6-5
j_call: TRBJ1-2
cdr3_length: 13
cdr3_nt: TGTGCCAGCAGCCAGGACCACGCGGGGGGCTACACCTTC
cdr3_aa: CASSQDHAGGYTF

clone_size: -
d_call: TRBD1
v_call: TRBV11-2
j_call: TRBJ2-3
cdr3_length: 15
cdr3_nt: TGTGCCAGCAGCCGGCAGGGGGTGTTCACAGATACGCAGTATTTT
cdr3_aa: CASSRQGVFTDTQYF

clone_size: -
d_call: -
v_call: TRBV2
j_call: TRBJ1-6
cdr3_length: 13
cdr3_nt: TGTGCCAGCAGTGAAGAGGGTAATTCACCCCTCCACTTT
cdr3_aa: CASSEEGNSPLHF

clone_size: -
d_call: TRBD2
v_call: TRBV19
j_call: TRBJ2-7
cdr3_length: 13
cdr3_nt: TGTGCCAGTAGGACCGGGACTAGCGGGGAGCAGTACTTC
cdr3_aa: CASRTGTSGEQYF

clone_size: -
d_call: TRBD1
v_call: TRBV23-1
j_call: TRBJ2-3
cdr3_length: 16
cdr3_nt: TGCGCCAGCAGTCCTAGACAGGGGGATCCCACAGATACGCAGTATTTT
cdr3_aa: CASSPRQGDPTDTQYF

clone_size: -
d_call: -
v_call: TRBV18
j_call: TRBJ2-1
cdr3_length: 14
cdr3_nt: TGTGCCAGCTCACCAGGCAGGGGAAGCGATGAGCAGTTCTTC
cdr3_aa: CASSPGRGSDEQFF

clone_size: few
d_call: -
v_call: TRBV7-2
j_call: TRBJ1-2
cdr3_length: 15
cdr3_nt: TGTGCCAGCAGCCGGAGGGTGGGGAACGACTATGGCTACACCTTC
cdr3_aa: CASSRRVGNDYGYTF

clone_size: -
d_call: TRBD1
v_call: TRBV6-1
j_call: TRBJ1-1
cdr3_length: 14
cdr3_nt: TGTGCCAGCAGTGAACGGGACAGGGGGCAATCGGCTTTCTTT
cdr3_aa: CASSERDRGQSAFF

clone_size: -
d_call: -
v_call: TRBV11-2
j_call: TRBJ1-4
cdr3_length: 16
cdr3_nt: TGTGCCAGCAGCTTAGGCCCGGGACCGACTAATGAAAAACTGTTTTTT
cdr3_aa: CASSLGPGPTNEKLFF

clone_size: once
d_call: -
v_call: TRBV12-3/TRBV12-4
j_call: TRBJ2-7
cdr3_length: 13
cdr3_nt: TGTGCCAGCAGTCTACAGTTCCCCTACGAGCAGTACTTC
cdr3_aa: CASSLQFPYEQYF

clone_size: -
d_call: -
v_call: TRBV7-9
j_call: TRBJ1-3
cdr3_length: 14
cdr3_nt: TGTGCCAGCAGCTTAACAGTCTCTGGAAACACCATATATTTT
cdr3_aa: CASSLTVSGNTIYF

clone_size: -
d_call: -
v_call: TRBV5-1
j_call: TRBJ1-6
cdr3_length: 14
cdr3_nt: TGCGCCAGCAGCTTGGCGGGGAGCAACTCGCCCCTCCACTTT
cdr3_aa: CASSLAGSNSPLHF